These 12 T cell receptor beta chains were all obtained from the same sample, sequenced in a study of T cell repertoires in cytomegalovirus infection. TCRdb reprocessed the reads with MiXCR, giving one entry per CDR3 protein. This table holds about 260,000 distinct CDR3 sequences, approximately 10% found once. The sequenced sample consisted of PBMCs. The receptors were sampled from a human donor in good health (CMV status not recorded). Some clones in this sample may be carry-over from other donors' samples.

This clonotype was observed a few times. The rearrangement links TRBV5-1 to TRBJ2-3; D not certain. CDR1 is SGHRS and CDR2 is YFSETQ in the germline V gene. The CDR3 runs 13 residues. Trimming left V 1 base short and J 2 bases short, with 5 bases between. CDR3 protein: CASSLSTTDTQYF. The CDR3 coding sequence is TGCGCCAGCAGCTTGAGTACCACAGATACGCAGTATTTT.

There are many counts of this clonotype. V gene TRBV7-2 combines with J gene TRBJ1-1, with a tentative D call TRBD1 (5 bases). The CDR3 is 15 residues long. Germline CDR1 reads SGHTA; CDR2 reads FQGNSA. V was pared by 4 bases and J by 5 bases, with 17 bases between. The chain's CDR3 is CASSSWGGGQTEAFF. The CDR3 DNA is TGTGCCAGCAGCTCTTGGGGGGGAGGGCAGACTGAAGCTTTCTTT.

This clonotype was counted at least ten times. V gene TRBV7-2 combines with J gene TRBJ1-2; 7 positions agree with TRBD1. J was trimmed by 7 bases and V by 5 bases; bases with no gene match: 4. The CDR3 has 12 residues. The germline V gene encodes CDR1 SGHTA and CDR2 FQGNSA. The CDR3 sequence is CASSPRTGGYTF. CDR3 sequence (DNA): TGTGCCAGCAGCCCTCGGACAGGTGGCTACACCTTC.

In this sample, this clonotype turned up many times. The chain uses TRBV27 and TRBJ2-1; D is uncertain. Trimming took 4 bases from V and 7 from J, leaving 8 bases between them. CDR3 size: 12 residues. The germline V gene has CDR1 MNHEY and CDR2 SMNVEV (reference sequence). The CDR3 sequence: CASSYRRNEQFF. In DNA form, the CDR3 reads TGTGCCAGCAGTTATCGTAGGAATGAGCAGTTCTTC.

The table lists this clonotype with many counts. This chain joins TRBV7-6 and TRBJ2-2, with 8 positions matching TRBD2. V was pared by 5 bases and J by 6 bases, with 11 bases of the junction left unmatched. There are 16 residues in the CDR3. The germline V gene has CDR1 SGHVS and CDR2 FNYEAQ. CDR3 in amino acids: CASSPVPPGGAGELFF. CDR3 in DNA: TGTGCCAGCAGCCCCGTACCCCCCGGGGGGGCCGGGGAGCTGTTTTTT.

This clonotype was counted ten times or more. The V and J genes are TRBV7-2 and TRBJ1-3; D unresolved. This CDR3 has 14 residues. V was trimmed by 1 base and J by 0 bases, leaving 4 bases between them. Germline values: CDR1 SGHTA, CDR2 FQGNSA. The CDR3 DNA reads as TGTGCCAGCAGCTTAGGAATCTCTGGAAACACCATATATTTT. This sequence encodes CASSLGISGNTIYF. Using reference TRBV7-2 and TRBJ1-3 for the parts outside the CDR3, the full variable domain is GAGVSQSPSNKVTEKGKDVELRCDPISGHTALYWYRQSLGQGLEFLIYFQGNSAPDKSGLPSDRFSAERTGGSVSTLTIQRTQQEDSAVYLCASSLGISGNTIYFGEGSWLTVV.

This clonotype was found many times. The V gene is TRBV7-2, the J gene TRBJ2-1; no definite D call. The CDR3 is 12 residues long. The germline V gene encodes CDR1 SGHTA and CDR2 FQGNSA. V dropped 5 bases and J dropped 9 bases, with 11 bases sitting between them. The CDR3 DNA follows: TGTGCCAGCAGCCATCCCGGTGCTGAGCAGTTCTTC. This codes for CASSHPGAEQFF. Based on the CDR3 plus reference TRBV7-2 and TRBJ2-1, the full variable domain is GAGVSQSPSNKVTEKGKDVELRCDPISGHTALYWYRQSLGQGLEFLIYFQGNSAPDKSGLPSDRFSAERTGGSVSTLTIQRTQQEDSAVYLCASSHPGAEQFFGPGTRLTVL.

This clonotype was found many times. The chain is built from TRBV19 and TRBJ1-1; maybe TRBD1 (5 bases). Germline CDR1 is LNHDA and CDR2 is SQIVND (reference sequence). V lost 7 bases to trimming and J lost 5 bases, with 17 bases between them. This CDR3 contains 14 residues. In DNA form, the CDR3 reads TGTGCCAGTACCATGGGTAGGGGAAATACTGAAGCTTTCTTT. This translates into CASTMGRGNTEAFF.

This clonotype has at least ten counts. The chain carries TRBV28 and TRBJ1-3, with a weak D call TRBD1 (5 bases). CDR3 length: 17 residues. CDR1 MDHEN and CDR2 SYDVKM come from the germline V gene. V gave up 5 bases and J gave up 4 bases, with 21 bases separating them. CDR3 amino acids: CASSTSFGAKDGNTIYF. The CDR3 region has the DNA TGTGCCAGCAGTACTTCATTCGGGGCCAAAGACGGAAACACCATATATTTT.

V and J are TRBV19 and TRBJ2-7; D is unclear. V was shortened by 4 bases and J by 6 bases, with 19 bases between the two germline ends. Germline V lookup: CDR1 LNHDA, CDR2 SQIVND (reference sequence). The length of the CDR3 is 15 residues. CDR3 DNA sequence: TGTGCCAGTAGTAACGGAGTAGGAGAAAGAATCGAGCAGTACTTC. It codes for CASSNGVGERIEQYF.

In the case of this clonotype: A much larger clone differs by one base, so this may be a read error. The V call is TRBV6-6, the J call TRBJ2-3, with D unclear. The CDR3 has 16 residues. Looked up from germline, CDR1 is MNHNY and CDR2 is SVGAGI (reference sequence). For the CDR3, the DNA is TGTGTCAGCAGTTACTCGCTTGGTCGGGCCACAGATACGCAGTATTTT. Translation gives CVSSYSLGRATDTQYF.

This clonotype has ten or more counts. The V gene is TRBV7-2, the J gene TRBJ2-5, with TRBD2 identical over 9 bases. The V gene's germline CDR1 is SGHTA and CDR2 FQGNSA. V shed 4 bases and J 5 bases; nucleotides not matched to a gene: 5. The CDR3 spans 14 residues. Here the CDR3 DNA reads TGTGCCAGCAGCTATAGCGGGAGAGGGGAGACCCAGTACTTC. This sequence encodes CASSYSGRGETQYF.